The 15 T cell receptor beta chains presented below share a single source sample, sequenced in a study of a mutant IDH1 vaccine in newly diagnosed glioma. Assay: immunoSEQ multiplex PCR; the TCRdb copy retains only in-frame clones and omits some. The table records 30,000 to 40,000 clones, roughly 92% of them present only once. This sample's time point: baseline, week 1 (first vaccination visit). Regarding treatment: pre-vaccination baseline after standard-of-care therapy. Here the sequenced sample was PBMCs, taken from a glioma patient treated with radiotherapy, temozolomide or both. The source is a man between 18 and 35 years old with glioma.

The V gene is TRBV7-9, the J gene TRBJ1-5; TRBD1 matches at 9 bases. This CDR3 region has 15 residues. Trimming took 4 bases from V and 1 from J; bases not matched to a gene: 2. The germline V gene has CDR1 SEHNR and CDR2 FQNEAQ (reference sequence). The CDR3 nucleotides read TGTGCCAGCAGCTCGGGACAGGGAAGCAATCAGCCCCAGCATTTT. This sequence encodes CASSSGQGSNQPQHF.

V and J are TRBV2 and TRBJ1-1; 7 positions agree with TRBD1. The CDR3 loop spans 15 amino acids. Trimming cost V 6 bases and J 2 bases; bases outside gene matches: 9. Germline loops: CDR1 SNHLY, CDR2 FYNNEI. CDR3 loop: CASSPLRGSNTEAFF. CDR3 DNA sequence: TGTGCCAGCAGCCCTCTCAGGGGGAGCAACACTGAAGCTTTCTTT.

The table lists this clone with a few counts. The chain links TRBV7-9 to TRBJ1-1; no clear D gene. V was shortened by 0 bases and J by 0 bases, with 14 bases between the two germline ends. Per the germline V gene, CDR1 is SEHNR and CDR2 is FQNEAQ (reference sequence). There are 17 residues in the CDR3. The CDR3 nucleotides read TGTGCCAGCAGCTTAGCAGGGATTGGGAGGCTGAACACTGAAGCTTTCTTT. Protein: CASSLAGIGRLNTEAFF.

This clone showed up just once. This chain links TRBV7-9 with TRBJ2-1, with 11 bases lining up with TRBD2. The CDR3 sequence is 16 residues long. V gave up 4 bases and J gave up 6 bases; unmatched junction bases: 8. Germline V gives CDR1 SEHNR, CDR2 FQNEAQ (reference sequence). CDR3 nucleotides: TGTGCCAGCAGCTCGCATAGCGGGAGGGAGGGCAATGAGCAGTTCTTC. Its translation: CASSSHSGREGNEQFF.

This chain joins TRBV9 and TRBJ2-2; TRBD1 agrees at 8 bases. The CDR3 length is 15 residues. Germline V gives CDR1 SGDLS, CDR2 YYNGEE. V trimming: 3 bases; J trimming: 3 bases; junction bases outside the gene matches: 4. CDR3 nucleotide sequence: TGTGCCAGCAGCGACGAGACAGGGGACACCGGGGAGCTGTTTTTT. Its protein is CASSDETGDTGELFF. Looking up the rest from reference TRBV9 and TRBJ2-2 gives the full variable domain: DSGVTQTPKHLITATGQRVTLRCSPRSGDLSVYWYQQSLDQGLQFLIQYYNGEERAKGNILERFSAQQFPDLHSELNLSSLELGDSALYFCASSDETGDTGELFFGEGSRLTVL.

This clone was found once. CDR3 protein: CASSWRPGQLNTEAFF. In DNA, the CDR3 is TGTGCCAGCAGTTGGCGACCGGGACAGTTGAACACTGAAGCTTTCTTT. The chain combines TRBV6-5 with TRBJ1-1; TRBD1 matches 7 bases. Unmatched junction bases numbered 8, after V lost 4 bases and J lost 0 bases. The CDR3 loop spans 16 amino acids. CDR1 MNHEY and CDR2 SVGAGI come from the germline V gene.

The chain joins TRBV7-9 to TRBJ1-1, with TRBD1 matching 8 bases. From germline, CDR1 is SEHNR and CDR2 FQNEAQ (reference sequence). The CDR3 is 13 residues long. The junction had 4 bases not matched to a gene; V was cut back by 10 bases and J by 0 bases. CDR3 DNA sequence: TGTGCCACCACGACAGGGGTGAACACTGAAGCTTTCTTT. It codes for CATTTGVNTEAFF. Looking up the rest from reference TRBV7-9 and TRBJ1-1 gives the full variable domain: DTGVSQNPRHKITKRGQNVTFRCDPISEHNRLYWYRQTLGQGPEFLTYFQNEAQLEKSRLLSDRFSAERPKGSFSTLEIQRTEQGDSAMYLCATTTGVNTEAFFGQGTRLTVV.

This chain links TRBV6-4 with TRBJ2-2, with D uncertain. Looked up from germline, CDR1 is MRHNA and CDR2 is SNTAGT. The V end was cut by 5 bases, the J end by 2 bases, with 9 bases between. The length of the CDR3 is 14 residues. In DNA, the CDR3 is TGTGCCAGCAGTCGACTCCCCAACACCGGGGAGCTGTTTTTT. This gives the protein CASSRLPNTGELFF.

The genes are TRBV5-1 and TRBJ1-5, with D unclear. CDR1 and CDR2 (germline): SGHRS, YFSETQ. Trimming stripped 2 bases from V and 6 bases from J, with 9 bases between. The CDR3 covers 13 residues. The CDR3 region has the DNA TGCGCCAGCAGCTTAGAGGGAACTCAGCCCCAGCATTTT. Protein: CASSLEGTQPQHF.

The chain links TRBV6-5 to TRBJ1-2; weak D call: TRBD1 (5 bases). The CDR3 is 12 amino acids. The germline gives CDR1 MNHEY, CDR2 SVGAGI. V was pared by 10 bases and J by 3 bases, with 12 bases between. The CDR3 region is CAIWDGYYGYTF. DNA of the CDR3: TGTGCCATCTGGGACGGATACTATGGCTACACCTTC.

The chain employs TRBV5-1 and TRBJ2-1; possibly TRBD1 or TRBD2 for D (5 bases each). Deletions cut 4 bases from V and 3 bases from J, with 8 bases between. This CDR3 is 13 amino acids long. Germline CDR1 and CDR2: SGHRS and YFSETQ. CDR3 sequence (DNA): TGCGCCAGCAGCCGGGACGGCTACAATGAGCAGTTCTTC. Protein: CASSRDGYNEQFF.

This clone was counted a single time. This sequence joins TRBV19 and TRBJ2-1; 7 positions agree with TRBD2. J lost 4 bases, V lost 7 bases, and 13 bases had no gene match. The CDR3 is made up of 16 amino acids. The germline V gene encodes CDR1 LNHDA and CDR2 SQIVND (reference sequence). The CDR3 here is CASKEWASGEYNEQFF. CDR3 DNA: TGTGCCAGTAAAGAGTGGGCTAGCGGAGAGTACAATGAGCAGTTCTTC.

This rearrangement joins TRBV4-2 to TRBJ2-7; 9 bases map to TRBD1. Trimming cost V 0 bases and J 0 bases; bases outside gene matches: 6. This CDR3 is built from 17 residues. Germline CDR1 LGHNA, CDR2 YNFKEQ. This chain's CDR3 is CASSQEIGTGSSYEQYF. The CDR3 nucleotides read TGTGCCAGCAGCCAAGAAATCGGGACAGGGAGCTCCTACGAGCAGTACTTC.

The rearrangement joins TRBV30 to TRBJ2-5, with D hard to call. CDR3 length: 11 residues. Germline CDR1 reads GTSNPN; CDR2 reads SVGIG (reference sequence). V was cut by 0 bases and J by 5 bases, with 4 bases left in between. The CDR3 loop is CAWSVMETQYF. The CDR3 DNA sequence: TGTGCCTGGAGTGTTATGGAGACCCAGTACTTC.

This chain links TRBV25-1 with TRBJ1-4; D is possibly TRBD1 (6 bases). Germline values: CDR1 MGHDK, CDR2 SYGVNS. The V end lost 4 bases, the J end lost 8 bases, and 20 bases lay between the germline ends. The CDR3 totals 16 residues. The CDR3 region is CASSGRGRGSFEKLFF. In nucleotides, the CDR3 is TGTGCCAGCAGTGGACGAGGGAGGGGGAGTTTCGAAAAACTGTTTTTT.